The TCR beta chain under discussion was sequenced for a study of PD-1 blockade in classical Hodgkin lymphoma. Sequencing used immunoSEQ multiplex PCR; TCRdb keeps in-frame clones, though not all of them. This sample has some 58,000 clones, with over 85% found just once. Time point in this sample: cycle 4 day 1 (C4D1), after six to seven weeks of nivolumab. All trial patients relapsed after autologous stem cell transplantation. Sequenced material: peripheral blood mononuclear cells (PBMCs), taken before the fourth cycle of nivolumab. The clonotype originates from a human donor with classical Hodgkin lymphoma.

CDR3: CASRLAGENTGELFF. The CDR3 DNA is TGTGCCAGCAGACTAGCGGGGGAAAACACCGGGGAGCTGTTTTTT. The chain combines TRBV28 with TRBJ2-2; 11 bases line up with TRBD2. CDR1 and CDR2 (germline): MDHEN, SYDVKM. The V gene end was trimmed by 6 bases and the J gene end by 2 bases; junction bases not matched to a gene: 2. The CDR3 extends over 15 amino acids.